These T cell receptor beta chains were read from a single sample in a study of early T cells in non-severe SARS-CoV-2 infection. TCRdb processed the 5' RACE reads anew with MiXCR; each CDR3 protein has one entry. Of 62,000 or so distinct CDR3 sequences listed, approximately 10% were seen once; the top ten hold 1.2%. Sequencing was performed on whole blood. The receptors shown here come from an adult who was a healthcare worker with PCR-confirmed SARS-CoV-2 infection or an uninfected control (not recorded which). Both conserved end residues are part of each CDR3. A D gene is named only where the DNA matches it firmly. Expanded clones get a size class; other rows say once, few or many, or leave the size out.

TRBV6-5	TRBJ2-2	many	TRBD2	TGTGCCAGCAGTCGGACTAGCGACCCGAACACCGGGGAGCTGTTTTTT	CASSRTSDPNTGELFF
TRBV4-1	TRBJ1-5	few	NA	TGCGCCAGCAGCCAAGGGGCAATAAGGGGCCGCAATCAGCCCCAGCATTTT	CASSQGAIRGRNQPQHF
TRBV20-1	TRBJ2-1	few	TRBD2	TGCAGTGCTAGAGAGACTAGCGGGAGGAGCTCCTACAATGAGCAGTTCTTC	CSARETSGRSSYNEQFF
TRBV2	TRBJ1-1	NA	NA	TGTGCCAGCAGTGGTGCAGGGGCCGCCGTAGAAGCTTTCTTT	CASSGAGAAVEAFF
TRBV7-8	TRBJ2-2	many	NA	TGTGCCAGCAGCTTTAGTCTGCGGGGTGCTGGATCCGGGGAGCTGTTTTTT	CASSFSLRGAGSGELFF
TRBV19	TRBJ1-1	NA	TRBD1	TGTGCCAGTAGGCTACAGGGGAGCACTGAAGCTTTCTTT	CASRLQGSTEAFF
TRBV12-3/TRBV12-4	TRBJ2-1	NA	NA	TGTGCCAGCAGTCCGACCGCCTTGGCAGGGCGCTCCTCCAATGAGCAGTTCTTC	CASSPTALAGRSSNEQFF
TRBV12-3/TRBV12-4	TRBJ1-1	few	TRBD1	TGTGCCAGCAGAAGGACAGGGGAAGCTTTCTTT	CASRRTGEAFF
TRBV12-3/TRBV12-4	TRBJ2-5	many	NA	TGTGCCAGCAGTTTACCCAGGTCCCAAGAGACCCAGTACTTC	CASSLPRSQETQYF
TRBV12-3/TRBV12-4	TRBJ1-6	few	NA	TGTGCCAGCAGTTTAGAGCCCCTTAATTCACCCCTCCACTTT	CASSLEPLNSPLHF
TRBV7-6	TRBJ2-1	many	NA	TGTGCCAGCAGCTTAACTATCAGCTCCTACAATGAGCAGTTCTTC	CASSLTISSYNEQFF
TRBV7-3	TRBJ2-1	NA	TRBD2	TGTGCCAGCAGCCCTCTAGCGGGGGGGCAGGACAATGAGCAGTTCTTC	CASSPLAGGQDNEQFF
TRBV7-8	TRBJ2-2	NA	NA	TGTGCCAGCAGACGACGACAGGCCGGGGAGCTGTTTTTT	CASRRRQAGELFF
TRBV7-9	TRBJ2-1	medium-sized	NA	TGTGCCAGCAGCTCGCCAGGATACCCCCCACCGGGGGTCCTAAATGAGCAGTTCTTC	CASSSPGYPPPGVLNEQFF
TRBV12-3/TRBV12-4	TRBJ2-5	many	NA	TGTGCCAGCACCCAGGGACCCGGGGCCCAGTACTTC	CASTQGPGAQYF
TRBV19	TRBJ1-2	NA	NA	TGTGCCAGTAGTATTCCGGGACCGCGAACGAACTTCTATGGCTACACCTTC	CASSIPGPRTNFYGYTF
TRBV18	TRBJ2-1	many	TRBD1	TGTGCCAGCTCACCAACAGGGGGGTCCTACAATGAGCAGTTCTTC	CASSPTGGSYNEQFF
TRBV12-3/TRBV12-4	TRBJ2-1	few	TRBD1	TGTGCCAGCAGTCCCGAGACAGGGTACAATGAGCAGTTCTTC	CASSPETGYNEQFF
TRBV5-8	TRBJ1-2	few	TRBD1	TGTGCCAGCAGCAGGACAGGCCCGGGGGACTATGGCTACACCTTC	CASSRTGPGDYGYTF
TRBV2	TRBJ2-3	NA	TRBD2	TGTGCCAGCAGCAGACTAGCGGGGGGACCCACAGATACGCAGTATTTT	CASSRLAGGPTDTQYF
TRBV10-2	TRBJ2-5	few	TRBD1	TGCGCCAGCAGACACAGGGGCCAAGAGACCCAGTACTTC	CASRHRGQETQYF
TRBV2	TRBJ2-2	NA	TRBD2	TGTGCCAGCAGGAGGATAGCGGGCTATGACACCGGGGAGCTGTTTTTT	CASRRIAGYDTGELFF
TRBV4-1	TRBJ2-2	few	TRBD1	TGCGCCAGCAGTCACAGGGGGCAAGGCGGGGAGCTGTTTTTT	CASSHRGQGGELFF
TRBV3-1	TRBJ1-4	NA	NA	TGTGCCAGCAGCCGCGAAACCCCCGAACTGTTTTTT	CASSRETPELFF